This T cell receptor (beta chain) was found in a study of somatic mutations in cytotoxic T cells in rheumatoid arthritis. The CDR3 covers 14 residues. The germline V gene has CDR1 LNHNV and CDR2 YYDKDF (reference sequence). V lost 1 base, J lost 3 bases, and 10 bases lay in between. Comment on this clone: The antigen is unknown.

Study-level findings and limits: The study found that the largest CD8+ clone exceeded 20% of CD8+ cells in about an eighth of the 65 patients. Among rheumatoid arthritis patients, TRBV07 appeared slightly underrepresented, and this finding was left without any adjustment for multiple comparisons. It was found that CD8+ T-cell clonality in rheumatoid arthritis patients did not differ significantly from that in age-matched healthy controls.

Sequencing was performed with immunoSEQ multiplex PCR; in TCRdb, only in-frame clones are kept and a portion is missing. The sample includes about 26,000 clones, around 80% seen only once; the top ten take over 5%. J is TRBJ2-7 and V is TRBV15; a weak D match, TRBD1 (6 bases). Sequenced material: CD8+ T cells sorted from blood. The clonotype comes from a man in his forties or fifties in good health. The CDR3 sequence: CATSRGRTVYEQYF. CDR3 nucleotide sequence: TGTGCCACCAGCAGAGGACGGACAGTCTACGAGCAGTACTTC.